This T cell receptor beta chain was sequenced for a study of response to subunit inactivated influenza vaccine (dated by TCRdb to about 2018). Concerning the study at large: Deep quantitative T cell receptor repertoire profiling was used in the study to track responses to a trivalent subunit inactivated influenza vaccine. Here is what the overall study found, with its caveats: The authors suggested that each seasonal influenza vaccination may recruit only a limited number of new T cells.

Cut back by 5 bases and 1 base, the V and J ends lie 9 bases apart. The CDR3, from cysteine to phenylalanine, totals 12 residues. CDR3 DNA only is kept here, 36 bases in frame from base 1. The germline V gene (reference sequence) provides CDR1 DFQATT and CDR2 SNEGSKA. Libraries were made using RT-PCR. The sequencer listed for this sample is Illumina HiSeq 2500. TCRdb reworked the public reads: Q25 trimming with fastp, MiXCR clone assembly, productive beta chains retained. Each CDR3 protein appears once, grouped with its most common genes and DNA. Recorded for this sample are 700,000 to 800,000 distinct CDR3 sequences; about 18% of them occurred a single time. Of the sample, under 13% is held by the ten largest clones. In its sample, this clonotype was seen a few times. Its specific antigen is unknown. No base-level quality is on record; no much larger clone is a single base apart.

Sequencing used PBMCs from blood, obtained more than 4 days after vaccination. This receptor chain uses TRBV20-1 and TRBJ2-7; the D region possibly corresponds to TRBD1 (6 bases align). The clonotype comes from a man aged 50-60 years who received an inactivated influenza vaccine. Donor details come from another sample of the same person, matched by shared clones. The sequence in DNA is TGCAGTGCTGAAGACAGGTCCTACGAGCAGTACTTC. This yields the protein CSAEDRSYEQYF.